The sequence of this TCR beta chain was determined in a study of a mutant IDH1 vaccine in newly diagnosed glioma. The wider study: Investigators started vaccination 4-6 weeks after radiotherapy alone, or with temozolomide cycles.

Study observations and caveats: Seemingly, pseudoprogression had no relation to changes in the top peripheral T cell clonotypes.

Specified time point: week 35, safety follow-up. Each dose of the vaccine consisted of 300 ug of mutant IDH1 20-mer peptide, with topical imiquimod. This CDR3 has 14 residues. CDR1 is SNHLY and CDR2 is FYNNEI in the germline V gene. V lost 6 bases to trimming and J lost 8 bases; unmatched junction nucleotides: 10. Only in-frame clones appear in the TCRdb table, and some are missing; sequencing was by immunoSEQ multiplex PCR. The sample consists of some 71,000 clones, approximately 86% of them appearing once. Regarding this clone: Its antigen is not identified.

The rearrangement uses TRBV2 and TRBJ1-2, with 9 positions matching TRBD1. The origin of this receptor is a man aged 25 to 45 with glioma. The sequencing used PBMCs, collected from a glioma patient whose treatment included an IDH1 peptide vaccine. CDR3 protein: CASSVTGGTAGYTF. The CDR3 DNA reads as TGTGCCAGCAGCGTTACAGGGGGCACAGCGGGCTACACCTTC.